The clone carrying this TCR beta chain occurred a few times. Its antigen is not known. The PCR made use of 60 Vbeta and 13 Jbeta primers. The data were produced by immunoSEQ multiplex PCR, yet TCRdb's version contains in-frame clones alone and is incomplete. In the table there are just over 150,000 clones, around four fifths of which are singletons. This CDR3 spans 13 amino acids. Germline loops: CDR1 SGHTA, CDR2 FQGNSA. V shed 3 bases and J shed 7 bases, with 10 bases lying between them. These data originate in a study of cytomegalovirus exposure and HLA in healthy donors. Study results and limitations: Further analysis was carried out later, and it showed several of the most significant clusters appearing linked to common viral pathogens.

The TCR sequence derives from a woman aged 25 to 39 in good health and CMV-seronegative. Sequencing used PBMCs. This chain links TRBV7-2 with TRBJ1-5; D gene uncertain. Here the CDR3 reads CASSLGGWQPQHF. The CDR3, as DNA: TGTGCCAGCAGCTTGGGAGGTTGGCAGCCCCAGCATTTT.